This TCR beta chain was observed in a study of T-cell memory formation after mild COVID-19. This clonotype appeared a few times. One entry per CDR3 protein, called by TCRdb with MiXCR from the 5' RACE reads. The table includes roughly 250,000 distinct CDR3 sequences, roughly 17% detected once. Germline loops: CDR1 LGHDT, CDR2 YNNKEL (reference sequence). This CDR3 contains 15 residues. V trimming: 2 bases; J trimming: 7 bases; junction bases outside the gene matches: 7. The receptor's source is a man aged 18 to 30 who had mild COVID-19 (a few samples of this study predate the infection). Cell type and time point are not known. The specimen sequenced was PBMCs or a T cell subset sorted from them (not recorded which). The chain is built from TRBV3-1 and TRBJ1-4, with TRBD1 matching 7 bases. The CDR3 region is CASSQWDSFTEKLFF. The CDR3 DNA reads TGTGCCAGCAGCCAATGGGACAGCTTTACTGAAAAACTGTTTTTT.